This is a list of T cell receptor beta chains from one sample in a study of T-cell reconstitution after alpha-beta-depleted transplantation in children. Each CDR3 protein gets one entry after TCRdb re-called the PCR reads with MiXCR. The sample has fewer than 350,000 distinct CDR3 sequences, 10% seen once; the top ten hold less than 8%. Sample: PBMCs, taken before TCRalphabeta/CD19-depleted stem cell transplant. These receptors all come from a boy younger than two with acute myeloid leukemia, due to receive a stem cell transplant. Each CDR3 is given with its conserved first and last residue. A D gene is named only where the DNA matches it firmly. Clone size is not always given. Where it is, it says once, few, many or a class for expanded clones.

size: many; D: TRBD1; V: TRBV7-9; J: TRBJ2-7; CDR3: CASSHPKDRGSYEQYF; DNA: TGTGCCAGCAGCCACCCAAAAGACAGGGGCTCCTACGAGCAGTACTTC
size: .; D: TRBD2; V: TRBV5-1; J: TRBJ2-3; CDR3: CASSSTSGTTLSTDTQYF; DNA: TGCGCCAGCAGCTCGACTTCCGGGACTACCCTTAGCACAGATACGCAGTATTTT
size: .; D: .; V: TRBV5-1; J: TRBJ1-6; CDR3: CASSSGIGSPLHF; DNA: TGCGCCAGCAGCTCAGGTATTGGATCACCCCTCCACTTT
size: many; D: TRBD1; V: TRBV4-3; J: TRBJ1-3; CDR3: CASSQLRTGAGNTIYF; DNA: TGCGCCAGCAGCCAACTGAGGACAGGGGCTGGAAACACCATATATTTT
size: many; D: .; V: TRBV27; J: TRBJ2-7; CDR3: CASSLSSLALSYEQYF; DNA: TGTGCCAGCAGTTTATCGAGCCTAGCGTTATCCTACGAGCAGTACTTC
size: .; D: .; V: TRBV20-1; J: TRBJ1-6; CDR3: CSARVGDGRTYYNSPLHF; DNA: TGCAGTGCTAGAGTAGGGGACGGCCGGACCTATTATAATTCACCCCTCCACTTT
size: .; D: .; V: TRBV7-6; J: TRBJ2-2; CDR3: CASSLKAGGPTGELFF; DNA: TGTGCCAGCAGCTTAAAGGCAGGTGGCCCCACCGGGGAGCTGTTTTTT
size: few; D: TRBD2; V: TRBV4-1; J: TRBJ2-5; CDR3: CASSQVTSGQETQYF; DNA: TGCGCCAGCAGCCAAGTTACTAGCGGACAAGAGACCCAGTACTTC
size: many; D: TRBD2; V: TRBV9; J: TRBJ2-2; CDR3: CASSVAGRADTGELFF; DNA: TGTGCCAGCAGCGTAGCCGGGAGGGCCGACACCGGGGAGCTGTTTTTT
size: many; D: TRBD1; V: TRBV28; J: TRBJ1-3; CDR3: CASSLGTGGNTIYF; DNA: TGTGCCAGCAGTCTTGGGACAGGTGGAAACACCATATATTTT
size: .; D: .; V: TRBV6-1; J: TRBJ2-3; CDR3: CASSVRPTDTQYF; DNA: TGTGCCAGCAGTGTGAGACCCACAGATACGCAGTATTTT
size: many; D: .; V: TRBV6-1; J: TRBJ1-2; CDR3: CASTLSLGGSANYGYTF; DNA: TGTGCCAGCACCCTCTCTCTCGGGGGGTCAGCTAACTATGGCTACACCTTC
size: many; D: TRBD1; V: TRBV5-1; J: TRBJ2-7; CDR3: CASSLEGQGSYEQYF; DNA: TGCGCCAGCAGCTTGGAAGGACAGGGGTCCTACGAGCAGTACTTC
size: .; D: .; V: TRBV19; J: TRBJ2-1; CDR3: CASSIVDSSNEQFF; DNA: TGTGCCAGTAGTATCGTGGACAGCTCCAATGAGCAGTTCTTC
size: .; D: .; V: TRBV7-9; J: TRBJ1-1; CDR3: CASSFKGFRAFF; DNA: TGTGCCAGCAGCTTCAAAGGGTTTAGGGCTTTCTTT
size: many; D: .; V: TRBV20-1; J: TRBJ2-3; CDR3: CSARDPTWGGGGTDTQYF; DNA: TGCAGTGCTAGAGACCCGACCTGGGGGGGCGGCGGCACAGATACGCAGTATTTT
size: .; D: .; V: TRBV5-1; J: TRBJ2-3; CDR3: CASSSLSSTDTQYF; DNA: TGCGCCAGCAGCTCCCTATCTAGCACAGATACGCAGTATTTT
size: few; D: .; V: TRBV3-1; J: TRBJ2-5; CDR3: CASSQVERGETQYF; DNA: TGTGCCAGCAGCCAAGTGGAAAGGGGAGAGACCCAGTACTTC
size: .; D: .; V: TRBV5-1; J: TRBJ2-7; CDR3: CASSLEGSSLYEQYF; DNA: TGCGCCAGCAGCTTGGAAGGTTCTTCTCTCTACGAGCAGTACTTC
size: many; D: .; V: TRBV6-5; J: TRBJ1-1; CDR3: CASRWDGVNTEAFF; DNA: TGTGCCAGCAGGTGGGACGGTGTAAACACTGAAGCTTTCTTT
size: few; D: .; V: TRBV7-2; J: TRBJ1-1; CDR3: CASSPRRGTEAFF; DNA: TGTGCCAGCAGCCCCCGGAGGGGGACTGAAGCTTTCTTT
size: .; D: TRBD1; V: TRBV12-3/TRBV12-4; J: TRBJ1-6; CDR3: CASRTGRVYNSPLHF; DNA: TGTGCCAGCAGGACAGGGAGGGTTTATAATTCACCCCTCCACTTT
size: many; D: .; V: TRBV14; J: TRBJ2-2; CDR3: CASSPFIGELFF; DNA: TGTGCCAGCAGCCCTTTCATCGGGGAGCTGTTTTTT
size: many; D: .; V: TRBV20-1; J: TRBJ2-3; CDR3: CSARHRGLPDTQYF; DNA: TGCAGTGCTCGCCACCGGGGCCTCCCAGATACGCAGTATTTT
size: .; D: .; V: TRBV9; J: TRBJ1-1; CDR3: CASSVVAANTEAFF; DNA: TGTGCCAGCAGCGTAGTGGCCGCGAACACTGAAGCTTTCTTT
size: .; D: .; V: TRBV7-9; J: TRBJ2-3; CDR3: CASSLLGRDTQYF; DNA: TGTGCCAGCAGCTTATTAGGGAGAGATACGCAGTATTTT
size: many; D: TRBD1; V: TRBV2; J: TRBJ2-7; CDR3: CASSPGQGDYEQYF; DNA: TGTGCCAGCAGTCCGGGACAGGGAGACTACGAGCAGTACTTC
size: few; D: .; V: TRBV7-2; J: TRBJ1-1; CDR3: CASRWGLMNTEAFF; DNA: TGTGCCAGCAGATGGGGCCTCATGAACACTGAAGCTTTCTTT
size: .; D: TRBD2; V: TRBV20-1; J: TRBJ2-1; CDR3: CSARDLLREPHQKNYNEQFF; DNA: TGCAGTGCTAGAGACCTGTTGCGGGAGCCCCACCAAAAGAACTACAATGAGCAGTTCTTC
size: many; D: TRBD1; V: TRBV6-5; J: TRBJ2-2; CDR3: CASSYAGTVPGELFF; DNA: TGTGCCAGCAGTTACGCAGGGACAGTGCCCGGGGAGCTGTTTTTT
size: many; D: TRBD1; V: TRBV7-2; J: TRBJ1-4; CDR3: CASSLGTGYEKLFF; DNA: TGTGCCAGCAGCTTAGGGACAGGGTATGAAAAACTGTTTTTT
size: few; D: TRBD2; V: TRBV7-9; J: TRBJ2-2; CDR3: CASSVYSGTVYGGELFF; DNA: TGTGCCAGCAGTGTTTATAGCGGGACCGTCTACGGCGGGGAGCTGTTTTTT
size: many; D: TRBD1; V: TRBV20-1; J: TRBJ2-1; CDR3: CSATIPGQGNYNEQFF; DNA: TGCAGTGCCACAATCCCGGGACAGGGCAACTACAATGAGCAGTTCTTC
size: many; D: TRBD2; V: TRBV20-1; J: TRBJ2-4; CDR3: CSAAGTSGKLRNIQYF; DNA: TGCAGTGCGGCAGGGACTAGCGGGAAGCTCAGAAACATTCAGTACTTC
size: many; D: .; V: TRBV7-9; J: TRBJ2-2; CDR3: CASTRGTGELFF; DNA: TGTGCCAGCACCCGAGGGACCGGGGAGCTGTTTTTT
size: few; D: .; V: TRBV28; J: TRBJ2-1; CDR3: CASSFTLLEREQFF; DNA: TGTGCCAGCAGTTTCACCCTCTTGGAGCGGGAGCAGTTCTTC
size: many; D: .; V: TRBV2; J: TRBJ2-1; CDR3: CASSGDYNEQFF; DNA: TGTGCCAGCAGTGGGGATTACAATGAGCAGTTCTTC
size: .; D: TRBD1; V: TRBV4-2; J: TRBJ2-2; CDR3: CASSQAGTAGELFF; DNA: TGTGCCAGCAGCCAAGCTGGGACAGCGGGGGAGCTGTTTTTT
size: few; D: .; V: TRBV12-3/TRBV12-4; J: TRBJ2-3; CDR3: CASSPLGGARTDTQYF; DNA: TGTGCCAGCAGTCCCTTGGGCGGGGCGCGCACAGATACGCAGTATTTT
size: many; D: .; V: TRBV7-2; J: TRBJ2-3; CDR3: CASSSRAADTQYF; DNA: TGTGCCAGCAGCTCCAGGGCGGCAGATACGCAGTATTTT
size: many; D: .; V: TRBV5-1; J: TRBJ1-2; CDR3: CASSSNIYDYGYTF; DNA: TGCGCCAGCAGCTCTAATATTTACGACTATGGCTACACCTTC
size: many; D: .; V: TRBV4-3; J: TRBJ2-1; CDR3: CASSQDQGLANNEQFF; DNA: TGCGCCAGCAGCCAAGATCAAGGGCTAGCCAACAATGAGCAGTTCTTC
size: many; D: .; V: TRBV4-3; J: TRBJ2-3; CDR3: CASSLRQASTDTQYF; DNA: TGCGCCAGCAGCCTAAGACAGGCCAGCACAGATACGCAGTATTTT
size: many; D: TRBD2; V: TRBV10-3; J: TRBJ2-3; CDR3: CAIRLAGDTDTQYF; DNA: TGTGCCATCAGACTAGCGGGAGACACAGATACGCAGTATTTT
size: many; D: .; V: TRBV7-9; J: TRBJ2-5; CDR3: CASSLVRGEETQYF; DNA: TGTGCCAGCAGCTTAGTCCGGGGAGAAGAGACCCAGTACTTC
size: .; D: TRBD2; V: TRBV5-1; J: TRBJ2-3; CDR3: CASSFPTGLAGIPGSTDTQYF; DNA: TGCGCCAGCAGCTTCCCAACTGGACTAGCGGGGATCCCCGGGAGCACAGATACGCAGTATTTT
size: .; D: TRBD2; V: TRBV20-1; J: TRBJ2-3; CDR3: CSGGGGQTTQYF; DNA: TGCAGTGGCGGGGGGGGGCAAACTACGCAGTATTTT
size: many; D: .; V: TRBV10-3; J: TRBJ2-2; CDR3: CAISQSPHDGELFF; DNA: TGTGCCATCAGCCAGTCCCCTCACGACGGGGAGCTGTTTTTT
size: few; D: TRBD1; V: TRBV29-1; J: TRBJ2-5; CDR3: CSFRQGIRETQYF; DNA: TGCAGCTTCCGACAGGGGATCCGAGAGACCCAGTACTTC
size: .; D: .; V: TRBV20-1; J: TRBJ2-1; CDR3: CSAIPVGNEQFF; DNA: TGCAGTGCTATCCCCGTTGGGAATGAGCAGTTCTTC
size: .; D: TRBD2; V: TRBV12-3/TRBV12-4; J: TRBJ2-3; CDR3: CASSGAGEADTQYF; DNA: TGTGCCAGCAGTGGGGCGGGAGAGGCAGATACGCAGTATTTT
size: many; D: .; V: TRBV11-2; J: TRBJ2-1; CDR3: CASSFGVLYNEQFF; DNA: TGTGCCAGCAGCTTCGGGGTCCTCTACAATGAGCAGTTCTTC
size: many; D: .; V: TRBV5-1; J: TRBJ2-7; CDR3: CASSLEGKAYEQYF; DNA: TGCGCCAGCAGCTTGGAGGGGAAGGCCTACGAGCAGTACTTC
size: .; D: .; V: TRBV20-1; J: TRBJ2-5; CDR3: CSARDLRTFQETQYF; DNA: TGCAGTGCTAGAGATCTTCGGACTTTCCAAGAGACCCAGTACTTC